The T cell receptor (beta chain) under discussion was sequenced for a study of Graves' ophthalmopathy and Graves' hyperthyroidism (dated by TCRdb to between 2018 and 2020). Looking at the study overall: Peripheral blood was collected at initial diagnosis, before any treatment. The study used signatures of the TCR beta repertoire to tell Graves' ophthalmopathy apart from Graves' hyperthyroidism and to predict which patients would progress to ophthalmopathy. A discovery set of 100 patients (under 45 ophthalmopathy, about 59 stable hyperthyroidism) was enrolled to explore V-J signatures distinguishing ophthalmopathy from hyperthyroidism. Following sample collection, hyperthyroidism patients were given methimazole at a starting dose of 30 mg daily, and ophthalmopathy patients were given high-dose intravenous methylprednisolone. For independent validation, a separate cohort was made up of 18 to 20 hyperthyroidism patients plus 17 patients who later progressed from hyperthyroidism to ophthalmopathy. In several hyperthyroidism patients, the T-cell repertoire of thyroid tissue was compared with the T-cell repertoire of blood. In total, 135 blood samples were TCR-sequenced: approximately 42 ophthalmopathy, roughly 77 hyperthyroidism and roughly 17 hyperthyroidism-to-ophthalmopathy patients. General conclusions and limits of the study: Sample size was not predetermined statistically, and investigators were not blinded to group allocation. Most expanded thyroid clonotypes with frequency above 0.001 were also detected in blood, suggesting blood repertoires may reflect the thyroid immune response. In cross-validation, the 13-signature model distinguished ophthalmopathy from stable hyperthyroidism with 85% to 90% sensitivity and about 84% specificity, and in the test set the corresponding values were approximately 80% and 75%. In validation, the model predicted ophthalmopathy progression with 70.59% sensitivity and 72% to 80% specificity; some 13 predicted patients were CT-confirmed with GO in a median of roughly 6.8 months.

For repertoire sequencing, TCR beta CDR3 regions were amplified from RNA transcripts. A first-round RT-PCR used HTBI primers with the Qiagen OneStep RT-PCR kit, followed by a second-round multiplex PCR, size selection and purification. Libraries were sequenced paired-end with 100 bp reads on an Illumina HiSeq2000. Per the original workflow: SOAPnuke was used for read processing, and reads with adapters, uncalled bases, a mean Phred below 15, or no exact constant-primer or identifier match were discarded. COPE v1.2.5 was used to merge high-quality paired reads. Clonotypes were defined as unique nucleotide sequences and were aligned to IMGT TRB V, D and J references using MiTCR v1.1. Only V-J combinations with frequency above 0.0001 were analysed, covering over 98% of repertoires. For each V-J combination, a TCR clonal expansion and chaos score was defined as the ratio of F50 clonal expansion to chaos observed in the TCRdist matrix. Welch's t-statistics and random forest were used to narrow the features down to over ten V-J combinations, which were then fed into a naive Bayes classifier. The Morisita-Horn index was used to measure how similar the thyroid and blood repertoires were. Through fastp at Q25 and MiXCR, TCRdb rebuilt clones from the public reads, retaining in-frame beta chains. Every distinct CDR3 protein forms one entry, paired with its most common genes and DNA. TCRdb assigned the V and J calls; the authors' analysis was not used. The sample contains about 740,000 distinct CDR3 sequences, 40% of them found a single time. The top ten clones comprise roughly 45% of the sample.

Patients with ophthalmopathy had moderately to severely active disease, with a Clinical Activity Score of 3 or more, a NOSPECS grade of 4 or more, and a disease duration of less than 3 months. Patients were excluded if they had other autoimmune diseases, uncontrolled infections, pregnancy or lactation. Clinical symptoms, serum thyroxine, TRAb, thyroid ultrasound and orbital computed tomography were used for diagnosis. Using Ficoll-Paque density gradient centrifugation, PBMCs were isolated from 8.5 to 10 ml of fresh peripheral blood. Trizol reagent was used to extract the total RNA, and its quality was then checked on an Agilent 2100 Bioanalyzer. The CDR3 measures 15 amino acids from cysteine to phenylalanine. This entry keeps only the CDR3 DNA: 45 bases, framed from base 1. V is cut by 4 bases and J by 3 bases, and the space between the germline ends is 17 bases. Looking up the germline V gene yields CDR1 SGHRS and CDR2 YFSETQ.

The sample holds a few counts of this clonotype. No cognate antigen has been identified for it. No clone much larger than this one lies a single base away; base qualities are absent. This sequence uses TRBV5-1 and TRBJ2-7, with a tentative D gene TRBD1 over 6 matching bases. The receptor was isolated from an adult man with Graves' ophthalmopathy. Source material: peripheral blood. The DNA sequence reads TGCGCCAGCAGCCCTACCGGACGGACAGACTACGAGCAGTACTTC. Its coded protein is CASSPTGRTDYEQYF.